The 2 T cell receptor beta chains presented below share a single source sample, sequenced in a study of cytomegalovirus exposure and HLA in healthy donors. 60 Vbeta and 13 Jbeta primers were used in PCR. Sequencing was performed with immunoSEQ multiplex PCR; in TCRdb, only in-frame clones are kept and a portion is missing. Of about 82,000 clones in the sample, around 77% are singletons; the top ten hold approximately 3.2%. The specimen was PBMCs. These receptors were taken from a man aged 50 to 59 in good health and CMV-seronegative.

This chain links TRBV7-8 with TRBJ2-1; 8 nucleotides agree with TRBD1. The CDR3 length is 15 residues. Germline trimming cut 5 bases from V and 2 bases from J; bases unmatched to any gene: 5. The germline CDR1 and CDR2 sequences are SGHVS and FQNEAQ. CDR3 protein: CASSIDRGPYNEQFF. CDR3 in DNA: TGTGCCAGCAGCATAGACAGGGGTCCCTACAATGAGCAGTTCTTC.

This clone has a handful of counts. J is TRBJ2-3 and V is TRBV30, with a possible D match to TRBD1 (5 bases). CDR3 length: 13 residues. Germline V gene sequence: CDR1 GTSNPN, CDR2 SVGIG (reference sequence). V was shortened by 2 bases and J by 9 bases, with 15 bases between the two germline ends. The CDR3 protein is CAWSPTGKGTQYF. CDR3 bases: TGTGCCTGGAGTCCGACTGGAAAGGGGACGCAGTATTTT.